The TCR beta chain under discussion was sequenced for a study of cytomegalovirus exposure and HLA in healthy donors. Despite likely unrecorded immune exposures, the donors were nominally healthy at the time of sampling. The CDR3 consists of 13 residues. Deletions cut 1 base from V and 5 bases from J, with 8 bases between. Germline V CDR1 and CDR2: MNHNS, SASEGT. It was with 60 Vbeta and 13 Jbeta primers that the PCR ran. The repertoire was sequenced with immunoSEQ multiplex PCR; TCRdb's copy has only in-frame clones and lacks some. The sample has approximately 180,000 clones, around 83% seen once. The table lists this clone with a few counts. Its specificity is not known. Overall study findings and caveats: Reports credit the classifier with highly specific, highly sensitive diagnosis of cytomegalovirus status. Based on reports, TCR beta sequences accurately predicted HLA-A and HLA-B alleles for most subjects.

The chain has TRBV6-1 and TRBJ1-2, with a tentative D call TRBD1 (5 bases). Input material: PBMCs. The receptor was isolated from a woman in her 40s in good health and CMV-seronegative. Here the CDR3 reads CASSEGGGYGYTF. As DNA, the CDR3 is TGTGCCAGCAGTGAAGGGGGGGGTTATGGCTACACCTTC.